This T cell receptor beta chain was captured in a study of radiation and T cells in renal cell carcinoma. This CDR3 is built from 15 residues. Germline-derived CDR1 and CDR2 are SGHAT and FQNNGV. J was trimmed by 8 bases and V by 4 bases; bases with no gene match: 8. The time point here: blood 4 weeks post-SBRT, at nephrectomy. Treatment in this sample: 15 Gy SBRT to primary tumor, nephrectomy 4 weeks later. Serial blood draws occurred at baseline and 2 and 4 weeks post-SBRT. The table came from immunoSEQ multiplex PCR; TCRdb's copy has only in-frame clones and leaves some out. The sample includes just under 150,000 clones, about 88% of them seen just once.

The chain carries TRBV11-2 and TRBJ1-4; 9 nucleotides match TRBD1. Sequencing was performed on blood, taken from a patient whose treatment included radiotherapy and nephrectomy. This clonotype was obtained from a woman in her fifties or sixties with renal cell carcinoma. The CDR3 here is CASSYLGQGVEKLFF. CDR3 sequence (DNA): TGTGCCAGCAGCTACTTGGGACAGGGAGTGGAAAAACTGTTTTTT.